The 20 T cell receptor beta chains reported below all come from one sample, sequenced in a study of control samples from healthy donors and cancer patients. This table comes from immunoSEQ multiplex PCR, and its TCRdb copy is limited to in-frame clones, with some not included. The table has some 45,000 clones, approximately 90% seen once. The sample comprised PBMCs. The receptors stem from a woman aged 40-49 years with head and neck cancer.

This chain uses TRBV19 with TRBJ1-4; perhaps TRBD1 as D (5 bases). Germline V gene sequence: CDR1 LNHDA, CDR2 SQIVND (reference sequence). V dropped 7 bases and J dropped 0 bases, with 18 bases sitting between them. The CDR3 has 17 amino acids. The chain's CDR3 is CASTLRGGGSTNEKLFF. CDR3 DNA: TGTGCCAGTACCCTCCGGGGCGGGGGGTCAACTAATGAAAAACTGTTTTTT.

V usage is TRBV30 and J usage is TRBJ1-1, with D unresolved. CDR3 length equals 14 residues. CDR1 and CDR2 from the germline V gene are GTSNPN and SVGIG (reference sequence). The V gene lost 0 bases and the J gene lost 4 bases, with 12 bases spanning the gap. CDR3 coding DNA: TGTGCCTGGAGTGTACGGTCACACCGCACTGAAGCTTTCTTT. Its translation is CAWSVRSHRTEAFF.

This chain joins TRBV7-9 and TRBJ2-1, with 8 nucleotides matching TRBD2. The V gene's germline CDR1 is SEHNR and CDR2 FQNEAQ (reference sequence). V was pared by 6 bases and J by 4 bases, with 14 bases of the junction left unmatched. This CDR3 spans 17 amino acids. The CDR3: CASRMLAGRPGYNEQFF. Here the CDR3 DNA reads TGTGCCAGCAGGATGTTAGCGGGGAGGCCCGGATACAATGAGCAGTTCTTC.

This chain uses TRBV24-1 with TRBJ2-7; D gene unclear. Germline lookup yields CDR1 KGHDR and CDR2 SFDVKD. This CDR3 spans 16 amino acids. V was clipped by 4 bases and J by 6 bases, with 21 bases between them. In DNA, the CDR3 is TGTGCCACCAGTGAGCGGAAACGCGAAGAGTTTCGCGAGCAGTACTTC. The encoded protein is CATSERKREEFREQYF.

The V gene is TRBV5-5, the J gene TRBJ2-5; TRBD2 matches at 7 bases. The germline V gene encodes CDR1 SGHKS and CDR2 YYEKEE (reference sequence). Trimming removed 0 bases from V and 5 bases from J; junction bases left unmatched: 10. This CDR3 is built from 16 residues. The CDR3 here is CASSLAGSGGGETQYF. CDR3 nucleotides: TGTGCCAGCAGCTTGGCCGGATCGGGAGGAGGGGAGACCCAGTACTTC.

This chain's CDR3 is CASSIGTVSGNTIYF. The CDR3 DNA sequence: TGTGCCAGCAGCATTGGGACCGTCTCTGGAAACACCATATATTTT. This chain links TRBV7-9 with TRBJ1-3, with D possibly TRBD1 on 5 matching bases. In germline, CDR1 is SEHNR, CDR2 FQNEAQ (reference sequence). CDR3 length: 15 residues. Trimming stripped 5 bases from V and 0 bases from J, with 11 bases between.

The rearrangement links TRBV7-3 to TRBJ2-7; 12 positions match TRBD2. Germline CDR1 SGHTA, CDR2 FQGTGA. V was clipped by 5 bases and J by 7 bases; unmatched bases: 9. The CDR3 loop spans 15 amino acids. The CDR3 sequence is CASSLGLAGLEEQYF. The DNA for the CDR3 is TGTGCCAGCAGCCTCGGACTAGCGGGGCTTGAGGAGCAGTACTTC.

The J gene is TRBJ1-5, the V gene TRBV6-6, with D uncertain. CDR1 and CDR2 from the germline V gene are MNHNY and SVGAGI (reference sequence). This CDR3 contains 13 residues. V lost 7 bases and J 12 bases, leaving 19 bases between the germline ends. The CDR3 DNA reads TGTGCCAGCACCAAAGACGCTATAGAAAACCAGCATTTT. It translates to CASTKDAIENQHF.

There are a few counts of this clone. The genes are TRBV28 and TRBJ1-2; D is possibly TRBD1 (5 bases). Germline values: CDR1 MDHEN, CDR2 SYDVKM. The V end was cut by 7 bases, the J end by 1 base, with 7 bases between. This CDR3 is 12 amino acids long. The CDR3 coding sequence is TGTGCCAGCAAGGGACGTAACTATGGCTACACCTTC. This translates into CASKGRNYGYTF.

The chain is built from TRBV7-8 and TRBJ2-1; D ambiguous. Between the trimmed V and J ends, which lost 5 bases and 0 bases, there was a span of 8 bases. This CDR3 is 14 amino acids long. From germline, CDR1 is SGHVS and CDR2 FQNEAQ. The CDR3: CASSPFGSYNEQFF. CDR3 DNA: TGTGCCAGCAGCCCATTCGGCTCCTACAATGAGCAGTTCTTC.

The CDR3 nucleotides read TGTGCCAGCTCTGCCCAGACAGCTATGGGAGAGACCCAGTACTTC. Protein sequence: CASSAQTAMGETQYF. This rearrangement joins TRBV18 to TRBJ2-5; tentatively, D is TRBD1 (5 bases). Per the germline V gene, CDR1 is KGHSH and CDR2 is LQKENI. Trimming stripped 6 bases from V and 4 bases from J, with 18 bases between. CDR3 size: 15 residues.

This rearrangement joins TRBV29-1 to TRBJ2-7, with 7 positions matching TRBD2. The V gene's germline CDR1 is SQVTM and CDR2 ANQGSEA. This CDR3 spans 15 amino acids. The junction had 18 bases not matched to a gene; V was cut back by 6 bases and J by 7 bases. The DNA for the CDR3 is TGCAGCGTCCGGGGCCCGACTACCTCCGGGGGGGAGCAGTACTTC. Protein sequence: CSVRGPTTSGGEQYF.

This clone turned up a few times. The chain's CDR3 is CASSVFGDNEQFF. CDR3 DNA sequence: TGTGCCAGCAGCGTATTCGGAGACAATGAGCAGTTCTTC. The chain combines TRBV9 with TRBJ2-1; D not certain. This CDR3 comprises 13 residues. V was clipped by 1 base and J by 5 bases, with 7 bases between them. Germline CDR1 SGDLS, CDR2 YYNGEE.

This clone came up a few times. The CDR3 nucleotides are TGCGCCAGCAGTGGGACTAGCGCCCCGAATCAGCAGTTCTTC. Amino acids: CASSGTSAPNQQFF. The chain couples TRBV10-1 to TRBJ2-1, with 9 bases identical to TRBD2. The CDR3 is 14 residues long. Germline V gene lookup returns CDR1 WNHNN and CDR2 SYGVQD (reference sequence). Trimming took 4 bases from V and 11 from J; bases not matched to a gene: 9.

As to this clone: Additional DNA sequences in this sample encode the identical CDR3. The rearrangement links TRBV5-1 to TRBJ2-2, with D perhaps being TRBD1 or TRBD2 (5 bases each). Germline V gene data show CDR1 as SGHRS and CDR2 as YFSETQ. V lost 4 bases, J lost 6 bases, and 25 bases lay in between. This CDR3 has 18 amino acids. CDR3 bases: TGCGCCAGCAGCGGGGTGGGGCGAGGCGGACTTACGTCCGGGGAGCTGTTTTTT. It translates to CASSGVGRGGLTSGELFF.

The chain combines TRBV6-5 with TRBJ2-7; a weak D match, TRBD2 (6 bases). The CDR3 runs to 15 residues. Per the germline V gene, CDR1 is MNHEY and CDR2 is SVGAGI. V dropped 5 bases and J dropped 4 bases, with 18 bases sitting between them. As DNA, the CDR3 is TGTGCCAGCAGTACATCGACGCGCGGGGCGTACGAGCAGTACTTC. It encodes CASSTSTRGAYEQYF.

The chain has TRBV2 and TRBJ1-2; D is unresolved. Germline V CDR1 and CDR2: SNHLY, FYNNEI. The CDR3 totals 13 residues. The V and J ends lost 8 bases and 6 bases respectively, with 16 bases between them. As DNA, the CDR3 is TGTGCCAGCCACCGGGCAGTTCGGGATGGCTACACCTTC. As protein: CASHRAVRDGYTF.

The genes are TRBV9 and TRBJ1-2, with D unclear. V was trimmed by 0 bases and J by 4 bases, leaving 16 bases between them. Germline V gene lookup returns CDR1 SGDLS and CDR2 YYNGEE. This CDR3 contains 16 residues. CDR3 sequence: CASSVARDSRVYGYTF. For the CDR3, the DNA is TGTGCCAGCAGCGTAGCTCGCGATTCGCGTGTCTATGGCTACACCTTC.

The chain recombines TRBV20-1 with TRBJ2-1; D is undetermined. The germline V gene encodes CDR1 DFQATT and CDR2 SNEGSKA (reference sequence). Trimming shortened V by 2 bases and J by 8 bases, and 7 bases separated the two germline ends. The CDR3 covers 11 residues. The CDR3 loop is CSARPFDEQFF. The CDR3 DNA reads as TGCAGTGCTAGACCATTCGATGAGCAGTTCTTC.

The V gene is TRBV11-2, the J gene TRBJ2-3, with a possible D match to TRBD2 (5 bases). V dropped 6 bases and J dropped 0 bases, with 13 bases sitting between them. CDR3 length: 15 residues. The germline V gene encodes CDR1 SGHAT and CDR2 FQNNGV. CDR3 in amino acids: CASSYRGSSTDTQYF. The CDR3 bases are TGTGCCAGCAGTTATCGCGGGTCTAGCACAGATACGCAGTATTTT.